A single sample gave rise to the 10 T cell receptor beta chains below, sequenced in a study of CD8 T cells in ankylosing spondylitis. Study observations and caveats: Blood from ankylosing spondylitis patients appeared to carry a characteristic roughly 8-variant TCR beta motif.

Their antigens remain unidentified. TCRdb itself ran the 5' RACE reads through MiXCR, one entry per CDR3 protein. The data hold 500,000 to 650,000 distinct CDR3 sequences, with about 5% observed a single time. Sequencing input: blood, either unsorted or a sorted T cell fraction (not recorded which). The origin of the receptors is a male donor with ankylosing spondylitis.

In its sample, this clonotype was seen many times. The chain combines TRBV5-1 with TRBJ2-1; 9 positions agree with TRBD2. The CDR3 sequence is 15 residues long. Trimming at V came to 1 base and at J to 8 bases, leaving 7 bases not matched to a gene. Germline V gives CDR1 SGHRS, CDR2 YFSETQ. The CDR3 spells CASSLRASGNHEQFF. For the CDR3, the DNA is TGCGCCAGCAGCTTGAGGGCTAGCGGGAACCATGAGCAGTTCTTC.

In this sample, this clonotype turned up many times. CDR3 nucleotide sequence: TGTGCCACCAGCAGAGATATAACAGCGGGAGAGGGATCCTACAATGAGCAGTTCTTC. Residues: CATSRDITAGEGSYNEQFF. The V and J genes are TRBV15 and TRBJ2-1; TRBD2 matches 8 bases. Germline trimming cut 0 bases from V and 1 base from J; bases unmatched to any gene: 11. Germline V gene sequence: CDR1 LNHNV, CDR2 YYDKDF (reference sequence). This CDR3 has 19 amino acids.

This clonotype was detected ten times or more. The chain joins TRBV28 to TRBJ2-5; D could derive from TRBD1 or TRBD2 (6 bases each). The CDR3 extends over 15 amino acids. The V gene lost 5 bases and the J gene lost 2 bases, with 15 bases spanning the gap. Germline V gene lookup returns CDR1 MDHEN and CDR2 SYDVKM. CDR3 protein: CASSGQSSGQETQYF. CDR3 DNA: TGTGCCAGCAGTGGACAGTCAAGCGGGCAAGAGACCCAGTACTTC. The entire variable domain, with the rest obtained from reference TRBV28 and TRBJ2-5, is as follows: DVKVTQSSRYLVKRTGEKVFLECVQDMDHENMFWYRQDPGLGLRLIYFSYDVKMKEKGDIPEGYSVSREKKERFSLILESASTNQTSMYLCASSGQSSGQETQYFGPGTRLLVL.

This clonotype was observed at least ten times. J is TRBJ1-5 and V is TRBV6-5; 8 nucleotides line up with TRBD1. The CDR3 loop spans 20 amino acids. J gave up 1 base and V 2 bases, and 16 bases lay outside the gene matches. CDR1 and CDR2 from the germline V gene are MNHEY and SVGAGI. CDR3 residues: CASSYPTLDRAGRSNQPQHF. CDR3 bases: TGTGCCAGCAGTTACCCCACACTGGACAGGGCCGGTCGCAGCAATCAGCCCCAGCATTTT.

This clonotype has ten or more counts. The V gene is TRBV4-3, the J gene TRBJ2-1; 7 bases align to TRBD1. This CDR3 has 16 amino acids. The V gene's germline CDR1 is LGHNA and CDR2 YSLEER. V shed 0 bases and J 5 bases; nucleotides not matched to a gene: 7. CDR3 DNA sequence: TGCGCCAGCAGCCAAGATAGTGGCAGGGGGAACAATGAGCAGTTCTTC. It is translated as CASSQDSGRGNNEQFF.

This clonotype showed up many times. The chain has TRBV29-1 and TRBJ2-5; no firm D call. This CDR3 spans 13 amino acids. Germline CDR1 SQVTM, CDR2 ANQGSEA. V lost 3 bases and J lost 3, with 11 bases in between. The CDR3 loop reads CSVDARYKETQYF. DNA for the CDR3: TGCAGCGTTGACGCTAGATACAAAGAGACCCAGTACTTC.

This clonotype was picked up many times. The chain combines TRBV28 with TRBJ2-3; D possibly corresponds to TRBD2 (5 bases). From germline, CDR1 is MDHEN and CDR2 SYDVKM. This CDR3 contains 15 residues. V lost 4 bases, J lost 4 bases, and 15 bases lay in between. CDR3 loop: CASSSRERQPDTQYF. For the CDR3, the DNA is TGTGCCAGCAGTTCAAGGGAGCGGCAACCAGATACGCAGTATTTT.

This clonotype was observed at least ten times. The J gene is TRBJ1-2, the V gene TRBV20-1; D gene ambiguous. The V end lost 0 bases, the J end lost 2 bases, and 10 bases lay between the germline ends. The length of the CDR3 is 14 residues. CDR1 DFQATT and CDR2 SNEGSKA come from the germline V gene (reference sequence). The CDR3 here is CSARDSNRNYGYTF. The CDR3 DNA sequence: TGCAGTGCTAGAGATAGTAACAGAAACTATGGCTACACCTTC.

This clonotype was seen ten or more times. The rearrangement links TRBV9 to TRBJ2-2; the D gene could be TRBD1 or TRBD2 (5 bases each). CDR3 size: 13 residues. The germline V gene encodes CDR1 SGDLS and CDR2 YYNGEE. Trimming left V 1 base short and J 9 bases short, with 10 bases between. DNA of the CDR3: TGTGCCAGCAGCGTATCACGGGACCGGGAGCTGTTTTTT. The encoded protein is CASSVSRDRELFF.

This clonotype was observed at least ten times. The rearrangement links TRBV20-1 to TRBJ2-7, with a weak D call TRBD2 (5 bases). The V and J ends lost 3 bases and 3 bases respectively, with 18 bases between them. This CDR3 has 15 amino acids. Per the germline V gene, CDR1 is DFQATT and CDR2 is SNEGSKA (reference sequence). CDR3 residues: CSARIGNSNIYEQYF. CDR3 nucleotides: TGCAGTGCTAGGATCGGGAACAGCAACATCTACGAGCAGTACTTC.